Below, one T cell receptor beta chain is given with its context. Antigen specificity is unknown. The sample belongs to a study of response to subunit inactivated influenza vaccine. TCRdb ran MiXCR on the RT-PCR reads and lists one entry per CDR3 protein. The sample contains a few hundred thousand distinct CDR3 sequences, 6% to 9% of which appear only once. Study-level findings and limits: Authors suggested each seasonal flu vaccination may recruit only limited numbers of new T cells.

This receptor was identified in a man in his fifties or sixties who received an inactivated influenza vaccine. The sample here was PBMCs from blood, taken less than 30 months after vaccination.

CDR3 in DNA: TGTGCCAGCTCACCTAGGAGCATGGGCACAGATACGCAGTATTTT. Translated: CASSPRSMGTDTQYF. This sequence joins TRBV18 and TRBJ2-3; D gene uncertain. V gave up 3 bases and J gave up 1 base, with 11 bases separating them. CDR3 length: 15 amino acids. Germline-derived CDR1 and CDR2 are KGHSH and LQKENI.